What follows are 24 T cell receptor beta chains derived from one specimen sequenced in a study of regulatory T cells in long-lasting Graves disease. This sample's time point: newly diagnosed GD, antithyroid drugs for less than 3 months. The TCR library used RNA extracted from PBMCs. Relying on iRepertoire HTBI primers and Arm-PCR of CDR3 regions, the team built TCR beta libraries. Via MiXCR, TCRdb re-called the multiplex PCR reads, giving one row per CDR3 protein. The data hold about 440,000 distinct CDR3 sequences, with 14% to 15% observed a single time. These same records also appear under a second study, on T cells in Graves' hyperthyroidism and ophthalmopathy.

Sample: peripheral blood mononuclear cells (PBMCs), taken at new diagnosis, from a patient treated with antithyroid drugs. Receptor source: a woman aged 25 to 39 with Graves disease.

At least ten counts were recorded for this clonotype. CDR3 DNA: TGTGCCTGGAGTGTGGGAGCCTACGAGCAGTACTTC. Amino acids: CAWSVGAYEQYF. This chain joins TRBV30 and TRBJ2-7; a weak D match, TRBD2 (5 bases). The CDR3 consists of 12 residues. V was shortened by 0 bases and J by 2 bases, with 5 bases between the two germline ends. Germline values: CDR1 GTSNPN, CDR2 SVGIG (reference sequence).

This clonotype was counted at least ten times. The gene calls are TRBV13 and TRBJ2-2; either TRBD1 or TRBD2 may supply D (6 bases each). In germline, CDR1 is PRHDT, CDR2 FYEKMQ (reference sequence). This CDR3 has 16 amino acids. V lost 5 bases to trimming and J lost 1 base, with 14 bases between them. The CDR3 DNA reads TGTGCCAGCAGCATCCAGGGGCGGGAGAACACCGGGGAGCTGTTTTTT. Amino acids: CASSIQGRENTGELFF.

CDR3 sequence (DNA): TGTGCCAGCAGCTTAGCTTGGGGGAGCGCTGAAGCTTTCTTT. Its protein product is CASSLAWGSAEAFF. V and J are TRBV7-9 and TRBJ1-1, with a weak D call TRBD1 (5 bases). The CDR3 has 14 amino acids. V lost 0 bases to trimming and J lost 6 bases, with 11 bases between them. Per germline, CDR1 SEHNR and CDR2 FQNEAQ (reference sequence).

The chain joins TRBV28 to TRBJ2-6; 7 bases line up with TRBD2. V dropped 6 bases and J dropped 2; count of bases not matched to a gene: 13. Per the germline V gene, CDR1 is MDHEN and CDR2 is SYDVKM. The CDR3 is 18 residues long. The CDR3 DNA reads TGTGCCAGCAGAACCCAGATTCTGGGGGGGGCTGGGGCCAACGTCCTGACTTTC. This gives the protein CASRTQILGGAGANVLTF.

The rearrangement joins TRBV5-1 to TRBJ2-5, with a tentative D call TRBD1 (6 bases). The V and J ends lost 0 bases and 4 bases respectively, with 10 bases between them. The CDR3 extends over 14 amino acids. Per germline, CDR1 SGHRS and CDR2 YFSETQ. CDR3 protein: CASSLALQGETQYF. The CDR3 coding sequence is TGCGCCAGCAGCTTGGCCCTACAGGGAGAGACCCAGTACTTC.

The chain links TRBV30 to TRBJ2-7, with D perhaps matching TRBD1 (7 bases). Per the germline V gene, CDR1 is GTSNPN and CDR2 is SVGIG (reference sequence). V dropped 0 bases and J dropped 7 bases, with 16 bases sitting between them. The CDR3 extends over 14 amino acids. CDR3 coding DNA: TGTGCCTGGAGTGTCACAGGGGAGGCAGGGGAGCAGTACTTC. Translated: CAWSVTGEAGEQYF.

The chain combines TRBV20-1 with TRBJ1-1; D is uncertain. The CDR3 is 16 residues long. Germline V gene data show CDR1 as DFQATT and CDR2 as SNEGSKA (reference sequence). Between the trimmed V and J ends, which lost 4 bases and 0 bases, there was a span of 18 bases. CDR3 loop: CSANGQIHPMNTEAFF. Here the CDR3 DNA reads TGCAGTGCTAACGGCCAAATTCATCCCATGAACACTGAAGCTTTCTTT.

This clonotype was counted many times. The chain joins TRBV3-1 to TRBJ1-5; TRBD1 is a possible D gene (5 bases). Germline loops: CDR1 LGHDT, CDR2 YNNKEL (reference sequence). V lost 3 bases and J 3 bases, leaving 9 bases between the germline ends. The CDR3 is 14 amino acids. The CDR3 here is CASSQTVSNQPQHF. The CDR3 region has the DNA TGTGCCAGCAGCCAGACAGTTTCCAATCAGCCCCAGCATTTT.

At least ten counts were recorded for this clonotype. This chain connects TRBV6-2 or TRBV6-3 to TRBJ2-1; TRBD2 agrees at 11 bases. Germline V lookup: CDR1 MNHEY, CDR2 SVGEGT. V was clipped by 6 bases and J by 9 bases; unmatched bases: 7. The CDR3 totals 14 residues. In DNA, the CDR3 is TGTGCCAGCAGCGATAGCGGGAGGGCCTTTGAGCAGTTCTTC. It is translated as CASSDSGRAFEQFF.

This clonotype was recorded many times. The gene calls are TRBV12-3 or TRBV12-4 and TRBJ1-1; D unresolved. The CDR3 runs 14 residues. Deletions cut 2 bases from V and 6 bases from J, with 13 bases between. CDR3 coding DNA: TGTGCCAGCAGTTTAAGACTAATCGGCGCTGAAGCTTTCTTT. Translated: CASSLRLIGAEAFF.

The sample holds many counts of this clonotype. The chain employs TRBV5-1 and TRBJ2-5; D remains ambiguous. The CDR3 has 15 amino acids. Germline V CDR1 and CDR2: SGHRS, YFSETQ. Trimming pared 1 base from V and 1 base from J, leaving 11 bases between. CDR3 sequence reads: CASSLKGNGQETQYF. CDR3 DNA sequence: TGCGCCAGCAGCTTGAAAGGGAATGGCCAAGAGACCCAGTACTTC.

This chain connects TRBV14 to TRBJ2-3; 7 nucleotides agree with TRBD2. The trim removed 4 bases at V and 9 bases at J, leaving 13 bases unmatched. The germline gives CDR1 SGHDN, CDR2 FVKESK. This CDR3 has 15 amino acids. The CDR3 here is CASSLSGSRSATQYF. CDR3 sequence (DNA): TGTGCCAGCAGCCTTAGCGGGTCGAGGTCTGCCACGCAGTATTTT.

In its sample, this clonotype was seen many times. The chain combines TRBV12-3 or TRBV12-4 with TRBJ2-1, with 13 bases identical to TRBD2. The junction had 6 bases not matched to a gene; V was cut back by 5 bases and J by 2 bases. The CDR3 is 17 amino acids. The chain's CDR3 is CASSPRLAGGTYNEQFF. The CDR3 nucleotides read TGTGCCAGCAGTCCCAGACTAGCGGGAGGTACCTACAATGAGCAGTTCTTC.

This clonotype was detected ten times or more. The chain is built from TRBV27 and TRBJ1-5, with TRBD1 as a possible D gene (5 bases). Between the trimmed V and J ends, which lost 2 bases and 4 bases, there was a span of 12 bases. CDR1 and CDR2 (germline): MNHEY, SMNVEV (reference sequence). The CDR3 runs 15 residues. The CDR3 loop reads CASSLSRGGNQPQHF. The DNA for the CDR3 is TGTGCCAGCAGTTTAAGTAGGGGAGGGAATCAGCCCCAGCATTTT.

Only a few counts were recorded for this clonotype. The rearrangement joins TRBV14 to TRBJ2-7, with a tentative D call TRBD1 (6 bases). This CDR3 region has 16 residues. The germline V gene has CDR1 SGHDN and CDR2 FVKESK. V was clipped by 7 bases and J by 4 bases, with 23 bases between them. In nucleotides, the CDR3 is TGTGCCAGCACCCTACCCCAGGGGAATAACCCATACGAGCAGTACTTC. Its translation is CASTLPQGNNPYEQYF.

The gene calls are TRBV10-2 and TRBJ2-1, with a tentative D call TRBD2 (6 bases). Germline V lookup: CDR1 WSHSY, CDR2 SAAADI. The CDR3 length is 14 residues. Trimming shortened V by 8 bases and J by 9 bases, and 20 bases separated the two germline ends. DNA of the CDR3: TGCGCCAGCGTCCTCACTCGGGGGAGTTCTGAGCAGTTCTTC. It yields the protein CASVLTRGSSEQFF.

Concerning this clonotype: It may be a read error: a sequence one base away is much more abundant. V gene TRBV2 combines with J gene TRBJ2-1; the D gene is possibly TRBD2 (6 bases). V was shortened by 3 bases and J by 10 bases, with 19 bases between the two germline ends. The CDR3 extends over 15 amino acids. Germline assignment: CDR1 SNHLY and CDR2 FYNNEI. CDR3 sequence (DNA): TGTGCCAGCAGTGACATGGGACTCCTCTCCTACGAGCAGTTCTTC. Amino acids: CASSDMGLLSYEQFF.

Ten or more counts support this clonotype. CDR3 sequence reads: CASRRRQGPVGNTIYF. The CDR3 region has the DNA TGTGCCAGCAGACGAAGACAGGGCCCAGTCGGGAACACCATATATTTT. V usage is TRBV6-1 and J usage is TRBJ1-3; 7 bases fit TRBD1. CDR1 is MNHNS and CDR2 is SASEGT in the germline V gene. The V segment lost 6 bases and the J segment 7 bases; nucleotides outside the gene matches: 15. This CDR3 comprises 16 residues.

This clonotype was counted only a few times. This sequence joins TRBV19 and TRBJ2-7; weak D call: TRBD2 (5 bases). V lost 3 bases, J lost 0 bases, and 15 bases lay in between. Germline V gene data show CDR1 as LNHDA and CDR2 as SQIVND (reference sequence). CDR3 length: 16 amino acids. The CDR3 coding sequence is TGTGCCAGTAGTATTGACGCCCGGAGGACCTCCTACGAGCAGTACTTC. Protein sequence: CASSIDARRTSYEQYF.

This clonotype turned up a few times. The rearrangement uses TRBV28 and TRBJ1-1, with 8 bases matching TRBD1. CDR3 size: 17 residues. Per germline, CDR1 MDHEN and CDR2 SYDVKM. J was trimmed by 3 bases and V by 6 bases; bases with no gene match: 15. CDR3 DNA: TGTGCCAGCAGCCCCCGGACAGGGATTTCCACGGACACTGAAGCTTTCTTT. Translated: CASSPRTGISTDTEAFF.

This clonotype has more than one count but fewer than ten. The gene calls are TRBV5-8 and TRBJ2-1, with D perhaps TRBD1 or TRBD2 (5 bases each). The CDR3 has 14 amino acids. Deletions cut 4 bases from V and 4 bases from J, with 12 bases between. Germline assignment: CDR1 SGHTS and CDR2 YDEGEE. The CDR3 DNA is TGTGCCAGCAGCCTACCTGGGGGTTACAATGAGCAGTTCTTC. Translating it yields CASSLPGGYNEQFF.

On this clonotype itself: A much larger clone is a single base away; this may be a read error. The V gene is TRBV6-4, the J gene TRBJ1-1; D not certain. There are 13 residues in the CDR3. From germline, CDR1 is MRHNA and CDR2 SNTAGT. CDR3 protein: CASSEGLNTGAFF. CDR3 DNA sequence: TGTGCCAGCAGTGAGGGGTTGAACACTGGAGCTTTCTTT.

This clonotype has more than one count but fewer than ten. The chain couples TRBV27 to TRBJ1-1, with D tentatively TRBD1 (5 bases). The CDR3 is 13 amino acids. Germline V lookup: CDR1 MNHEY, CDR2 SMNVEV (reference sequence). The ends were cut back, 6 bases at V and 5 bases at J, with 13 bases in the middle. CDR3 sequence reads: CASRWGKGTEAFF. CDR3 nucleotide sequence: TGTGCCAGCAGATGGGGGAAGGGGACTGAAGCTTTCTTT.

This clonotype was observed at least ten times. This chain links TRBV29-1 with TRBJ2-7; weak D call: TRBD1 (6 bases). Between the trimmed V and J ends, which lost 3 bases and 7 bases, there was a span of 16 bases. The CDR3 runs to 13 residues. Germline assignment: CDR1 SQVTM and CDR2 ANQGSEA. The CDR3 is CSVEGARGREQYF. CDR3 coding DNA: TGCAGCGTTGAGGGGGCCAGGGGCCGGGAGCAGTACTTC.